These 14 T cell receptor beta chains share one sample of origin, sequenced in a study of blood T cell repertoires in COVID-19. Sequencing was performed with immunoSEQ multiplex PCR; in TCRdb, only in-frame clones are kept and a portion is missing. The table shows some 110,000 clones, with 84% occurring only once. The sample taken for sequencing was peripheral blood. The receptors shown here come from a man in his sixties with acute or convalescent COVID-19.

The gene calls are TRBV5-6 and TRBJ1-2; 12 bases are a match to TRBD1. Germline V gene data show CDR1 as SGHDT and CDR2 as YYEEEE. V shed 3 bases and J 8 bases; nucleotides not matched to a gene: 11. This CDR3 has 16 amino acids. The CDR3 coding sequence is TGTGCCAGCAGCTCGCCCCCGGGACAGGGGGCGGGAGGCTACACCTTC. It translates to CASSSPPGQGAGGYTF. Drawing the rest from reference TRBV5-6 and TRBJ1-2, the complete variable domain is DAGVTQSPTHLIKTRGQQVTLRCSPKSGHDTVSWYQQALGQGPQFIFQYYEEEERQRGNFPDRFSGHQFPNYSSELNVNALLLGDSALYLCASSSPPGQGAGGYTFGSGTRLTVV.

This rearrangement joins TRBV2 to TRBJ2-1; D possibly corresponds to TRBD2 (5 bases). The CDR3 has 15 residues. The germline CDR1 and CDR2 sequences are SNHLY and FYNNEI. V lost 5 bases and J lost 4, with 15 bases in between. The CDR3 nucleotides are TGTGCCAGCAGTACCTGGACTGGGGTATACAATGAGCAGTTCTTC. It yields the protein CASSTWTGVYNEQFF.

Only one count was recorded for this clone. The genes are TRBV30 and TRBJ1-4; 10 nucleotides agree with TRBD1. Trimming at V came to 1 base and at J to 11 bases, leaving 7 bases not matched to a gene. This CDR3 has 14 residues. Per the germline V gene, CDR1 is GTSNPN and CDR2 is SVGIG (reference sequence). The CDR3 loop reads CAWSADRGRNKLFF. In nucleotides, the CDR3 is TGTGCCTGGAGTGCGGACAGGGGGAGGAATAAACTGTTTTTT.

The J gene is TRBJ2-7, the V gene TRBV6-5; 7 bases are a match to TRBD2. In germline, CDR1 is MNHEY, CDR2 SVGAGI. The CDR3 has 15 amino acids. The junction had 7 bases not matched to a gene; V was cut back by 0 bases and J by 5 bases. The CDR3 reads CASSYSALAADEQYV. The CDR3 DNA reads as TGTGCCAGCAGTTACTCTGCGCTAGCGGCAGACGAGCAGTACGTC.

The chain has TRBV6-5 and TRBJ1-5; no definite D call. The germline CDR1 and CDR2 sequences are MNHEY and SVGAGI. V gave up 7 bases and J gave up 6 bases, with 19 bases separating them. The CDR3 is made up of 15 amino acids. CDR3 in DNA: TGTGCCAGCATAATCGACCCCCTCCGGGGTCAGCCCCAGCATTTT. As protein: CASIIDPLRGQPQHF.

This chain links TRBV7-2 with TRBJ1-3; D is unclear. The V gene's germline CDR1 is SGHTA and CDR2 FQGNSA. The CDR3 consists of 17 residues. V was clipped by 2 bases and J by 1 base, with 15 bases between them. CDR3 nucleotides: TGTGCCAGCAGCTTAAAGAGTGCGGCGCTATCTGGAAACACCATATATTTT. It is translated as CASSLKSAALSGNTIYF.

The chain uses TRBV9 and TRBJ1-3; a weak D match, TRBD1 (6 bases). Germline V gene sequence: CDR1 SGDLS, CDR2 YYNGEE. V lost 3 bases, J lost 6 bases, and 16 bases lay in between. This CDR3 comprises 15 residues. The CDR3 spells CASSAGGGVENTIYF. CDR3 bases: TGTGCCAGCAGCGCCGGGGGGGGCGTAGAAAACACCATATATTTT.

The chain links TRBV10-3 to TRBJ1-1; D remains unclear. V was cut by 6 bases and J by 1 base, with 12 bases left in between. This CDR3 has 14 amino acids. Germline lookup yields CDR1 ENHRY and CDR2 SYGVKD. CDR3 protein: CAISPLRENTEAFF. In nucleotides, the CDR3 is TGTGCCATCAGCCCTTTAAGAGAGAACACTGAAGCTTTCTTT.

This clone has more than one count but fewer than ten. This rearrangement joins TRBV25-1 to TRBJ1-6, with 9 bases that match TRBD1. CDR1 is MGHDK and CDR2 is SYGVNS in the germline V gene. Trimming cost V 3 bases and J 6 bases; bases outside gene matches: 6. This CDR3 region has 16 residues. The CDR3 protein is CASSERGQGFNSPLHF. The DNA of the CDR3 is TGTGCCAGCAGTGAGAGAGGACAGGGGTTTAATTCACCCCTCCACTTT.

V and J are TRBV5-6 and TRBJ1-5; 7 bases map to TRBD1. This CDR3 is 16 amino acids long. J lost 3 bases, V lost 3 bases, and 9 bases had no gene match. Germline V lookup: CDR1 SGHDT, CDR2 YYEEEE. This CDR3 is CASSSGTGQVNQPQHF. The CDR3, as DNA: TGTGCCAGCAGCTCGGGCACCGGACAGGTCAATCAGCCCCAGCATTTT.

V gene TRBV6-4 combines with J gene TRBJ2-3; 11 bases align to TRBD2. This CDR3 has 16 residues. CDR1 and CDR2 (germline): MRHNA, SNTAGT. Trimming at V came to 2 bases and at J to 5 bases, leaving 6 bases not matched to a gene. The CDR3 DNA follows: TGTGCCAGCAGTGACGGTAGCGGGAGGGCGAGAGATACGCAGTATTTT. The encoded protein is CASSDGSGRARDTQYF.

The genes are TRBV5-1 and TRBJ1-3; tentatively, D is TRBD1 (5 bases). The CDR3 totals 14 residues. Germline V lookup: CDR1 SGHRS, CDR2 YFSETQ. The ends were cut back, 4 bases at V and 8 bases at J, with 16 bases in the middle. The DNA for the CDR3 is TGCGCCAGCAGCCCGGGCGATGGGGCCCACACCATATATTTT. This gives the protein CASSPGDGAHTIYF.

The chain carries TRBV19 and TRBJ1-1; D may be TRBD1 (5 bases). Between the trimmed V and J ends, which lost 7 bases and 0 bases, there was a span of 12 bases. Looked up from germline, CDR1 is LNHDA and CDR2 is SQIVND (reference sequence). This CDR3 comprises 14 residues. The CDR3 loop reads CASIHQGLNTEAFF. CDR3 DNA sequence: TGTGCCAGTATACACCAGGGATTGAACACTGAAGCTTTCTTT.

In this sample, this clone turned up a few times. The chain has TRBV2 and TRBJ1-5; TRBD1 might be the D (5 bases). Trimming pared 5 bases from V and 6 bases from J, leaving 20 bases between. The CDR3 runs 16 residues. Germline V gives CDR1 SNHLY, CDR2 FYNNEI. The CDR3 spells CASSTYQGSGGQPQHF. The DNA of the CDR3 is TGTGCCAGCAGTACTTACCAGGGCTCGGGGGGTCAGCCCCAGCATTTT.